This TCR beta chain is drawn from a study of blood T cell repertoires in COVID-19. Generated by immunoSEQ multiplex PCR, the TCRdb table keeps only in-frame clones and is missing some. The data hold about 310,000 clones, with around 87% observed a single time. From germline, CDR1 is GTSNPN and CDR2 SVGIG (reference sequence). The CDR3 runs to 14 residues. V was cut by 2 bases and J by 7 bases, with 17 bases left in between. The TCR originated in a man in his forties or fifties with active or convalescent COVID-19. The sequencing input was peripheral blood. The chain joins TRBV30 to TRBJ1-1, with D possibly being TRBD1 (5 bases). The CDR3 spells CAWSFQGVSDEAFF. The CDR3 nucleotides read TGTGCCTGGAGTTTTCAAGGGGTTAGTGATGAAGCTTTCTTT. The full variable domain, rest sourced from reference TRBV30 and TRBJ1-1, is SQTIHQWPATLVQPVGSPLSLECTVEGTSNPNLYWYRQAAGRGLQLLFYSVGIGQISSEVPQNLSASRPQDRQFILSSKKLLLSDSGFYLCAWSFQGVSDEAFFGQGTRLTVV.